The 8 T cell receptor beta chains below were found in one sample sequenced in a study of cytomegalovirus exposure and HLA in healthy donors. PCR involved 60 Vbeta and 13 Jbeta primers. The assay was immunoSEQ multiplex PCR, and TCRdb's table has in-frame clones only and misses some. This table holds about 140,000 clones, around 63% found once. The source material was PBMCs. The receptors here all came from a human donor in good health.

This chain links TRBV6-1 with TRBJ2-7, with TRBD1 as a possible D gene (5 bases). Between the trimmed V and J ends, which lost 6 bases and 0 bases, there was a span of 12 bases. The CDR3 runs to 14 residues. Per germline, CDR1 MNHNS and CDR2 SASEGT. The CDR3 spells CASSRDRSSYEQYF. The CDR3 nucleotides read TGTGCCAGCAGCCGTGACAGAAGCTCCTACGAGCAGTACTTC.

The chain uses TRBV6-5 and TRBJ1-1; D is ambiguous. This CDR3 is 14 amino acids long. Germline V gives CDR1 MNHEY, CDR2 SVGAGI. V shed 5 bases and J shed 0 bases, with 10 bases lying between them. The CDR3 region has the DNA TGTGCCAGCAGTGAACAAACAGTGAACACTGAAGCTTTCTTT. Translation gives CASSEQTVNTEAFF.

V and J are TRBV10-3 and TRBJ2-2; D possibly corresponds to TRBD1 (6 bases). Trimming removed 4 bases from V and 5 bases from J, with 11 bases in between. Germline V gene data show CDR1 as ENHRY and CDR2 as SYGVKD. The CDR3 sequence is 14 residues long. The CDR3 DNA sequence: TGTGCCATCAGTGGAAAGGGGGAGACCGGGGAGCTGTTTTTT. Protein product: CAISGKGETGELFF.

This chain links TRBV11-2 with TRBJ2-7; 14 positions agree with TRBD2. CDR1 is SGHAT and CDR2 is FQNNGV in the germline V gene. V gave up 5 bases and J gave up 13 bases; unmatched junction bases: 7. This CDR3 is 13 amino acids long. This CDR3 reads CASSPGGLAGEYF. The CDR3 DNA reads as TGTGCCAGCAGCCCCGGGGGACTAGCGGGAGAATACTTC.

The chain employs TRBV2 and TRBJ2-5; TRBD2 aligns across 7 bases. V trimming: 5 bases; J trimming: 3 bases; junction bases outside the gene matches: 3. The CDR3 contains 13 residues. The germline V gene encodes CDR1 SNHLY and CDR2 FYNNEI. CDR3 DNA sequence: TGTGCCAGCAGTTTAACTAGCGAAGAGACCCAGTACTTC. Translation: CASSLTSEETQYF.

V usage is TRBV12-5 and J usage is TRBJ1-5; D is ambiguous. The CDR3 spans 11 residues. V was trimmed by 7 bases and J by 2 bases, leaving 3 bases between them. Germline V gives CDR1 LGHNT, CDR2 FRNRAP. CDR3 coding DNA: TGTGCTAGTGAGCGCAATCAGCCCCAGCATTTT. Translation gives CASERNQPQHF.

This chain joins TRBV11-1 and TRBJ2-5, with a possible D match to TRBD1 (7 bases). CDR3 size: 17 residues. Germline assignment: CDR1 SGHAT and CDR2 FQDESV (reference sequence). The V end lost 5 bases, the J end lost 7 bases, and 26 bases lay between the germline ends. CDR3 DNA: TGTGCCAGCAGCCCCCCGGGACAGAGTCGACTAGGAAGGACCCAGTACTTC. Its translation is CASSPPGQSRLGRTQYF.

The V and J genes are TRBV19 and TRBJ2-3; the match to TRBD2 covers 10 bases. There are 16 residues in the CDR3. Germline lookup yields CDR1 LNHDA and CDR2 SQIVND (reference sequence). Germline trimming cut 5 bases from V and 8 bases from J; bases unmatched to any gene: 13. In DNA, the CDR3 is TGTGCCAGTAGTTCGTGGACTAGCGGAGGATGGGGTACGCAGTATTTT. Translated: CASSSWTSGGWGTQYF.